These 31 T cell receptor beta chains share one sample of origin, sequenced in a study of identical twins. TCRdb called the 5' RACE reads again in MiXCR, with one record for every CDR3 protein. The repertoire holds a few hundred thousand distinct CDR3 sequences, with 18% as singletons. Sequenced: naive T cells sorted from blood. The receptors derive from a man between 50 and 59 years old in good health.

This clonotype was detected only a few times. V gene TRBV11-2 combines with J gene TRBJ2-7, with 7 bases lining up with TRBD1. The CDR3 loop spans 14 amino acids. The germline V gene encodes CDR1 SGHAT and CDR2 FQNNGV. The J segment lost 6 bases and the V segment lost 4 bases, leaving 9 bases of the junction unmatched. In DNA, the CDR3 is TGTGCCAGCAGCTCCCTAGGGACAGCTGGCGAGCAGTACTTC. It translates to CASSSLGTAGEQYF.

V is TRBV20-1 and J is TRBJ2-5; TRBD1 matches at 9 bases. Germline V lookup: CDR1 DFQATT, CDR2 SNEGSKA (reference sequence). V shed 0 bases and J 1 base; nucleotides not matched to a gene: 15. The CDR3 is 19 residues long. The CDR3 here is CSAREYLGTGNRAQETQYF. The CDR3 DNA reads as TGCAGTGCTAGAGAATATTTAGGGACAGGGAACAGGGCCCAAGAGACCCAGTACTTC.

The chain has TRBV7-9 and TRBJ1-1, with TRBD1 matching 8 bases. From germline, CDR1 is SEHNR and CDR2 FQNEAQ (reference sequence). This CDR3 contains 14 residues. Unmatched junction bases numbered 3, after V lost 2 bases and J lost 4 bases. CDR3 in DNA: TGTGCCAGCAGCTTAACAGGGGGTGTCACTGAAGCTTTCTTT. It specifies CASSLTGGVTEAFF.

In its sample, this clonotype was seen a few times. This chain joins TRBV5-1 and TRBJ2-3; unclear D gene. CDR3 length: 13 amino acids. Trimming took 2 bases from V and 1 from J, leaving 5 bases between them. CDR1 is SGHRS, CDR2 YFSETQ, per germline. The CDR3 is CASSFQRTDTQYF. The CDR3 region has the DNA TGCGCCAGCAGCTTCCAGCGCACAGATACGCAGTATTTT.

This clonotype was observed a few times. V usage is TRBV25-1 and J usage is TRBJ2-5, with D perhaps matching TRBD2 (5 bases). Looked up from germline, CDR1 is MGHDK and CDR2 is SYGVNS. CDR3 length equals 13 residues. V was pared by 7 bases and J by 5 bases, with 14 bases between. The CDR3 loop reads CASKEGWDETQYF. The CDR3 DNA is TGTGCCAGCAAAGAGGGATGGGATGAGACCCAGTACTTC.

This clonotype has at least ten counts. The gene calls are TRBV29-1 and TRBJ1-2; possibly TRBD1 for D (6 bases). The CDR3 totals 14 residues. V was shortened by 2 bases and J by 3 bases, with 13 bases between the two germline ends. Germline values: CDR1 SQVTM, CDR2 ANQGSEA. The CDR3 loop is CSVERGSSYYGYTF. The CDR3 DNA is TGCAGCGTTGAAAGGGGGTCCAGCTACTATGGCTACACCTTC. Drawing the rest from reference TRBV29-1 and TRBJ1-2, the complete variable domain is SAVISQKPSRDICQRGTSLTIQCQVDSQVTMMFWYRQQPGQSLTLIATANQGSEATYESGFVIDKFPISRPNLTFSTLTVSNMSPEDSSIYLCSVERGSSYYGYTFGSGTRLTVV.

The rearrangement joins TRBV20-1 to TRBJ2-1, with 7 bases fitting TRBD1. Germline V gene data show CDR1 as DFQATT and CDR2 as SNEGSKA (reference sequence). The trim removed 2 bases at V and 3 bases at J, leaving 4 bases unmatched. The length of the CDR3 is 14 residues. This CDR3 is CSARIGGFYNEQFF. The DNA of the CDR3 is TGCAGTGCTAGAATAGGGGGCTTCTACAATGAGCAGTTCTTC.

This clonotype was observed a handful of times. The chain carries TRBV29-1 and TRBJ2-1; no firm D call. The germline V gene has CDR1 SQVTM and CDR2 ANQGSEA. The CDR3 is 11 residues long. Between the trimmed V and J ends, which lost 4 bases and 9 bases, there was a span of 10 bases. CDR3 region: CSVGVITEQFF. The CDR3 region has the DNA TGCAGCGTTGGAGTAATCACTGAGCAGTTCTTC.

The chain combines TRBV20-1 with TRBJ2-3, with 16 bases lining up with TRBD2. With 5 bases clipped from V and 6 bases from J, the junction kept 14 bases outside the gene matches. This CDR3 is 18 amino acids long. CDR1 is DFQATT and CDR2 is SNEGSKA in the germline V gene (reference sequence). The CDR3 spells CSADQGTSGRGSRDTQYF. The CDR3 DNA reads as TGCAGTGCTGACCAAGGGACTAGCGGGAGGGGATCGAGGGATACGCAGTATTTT.

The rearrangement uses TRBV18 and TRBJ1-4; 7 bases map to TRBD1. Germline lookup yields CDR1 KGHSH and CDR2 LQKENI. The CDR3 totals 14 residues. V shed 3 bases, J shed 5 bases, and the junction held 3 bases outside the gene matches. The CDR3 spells CASSPDRSNEKLFF. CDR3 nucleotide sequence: TGTGCCAGCTCACCGGACAGGTCGAATGAAAAACTGTTTTTT.

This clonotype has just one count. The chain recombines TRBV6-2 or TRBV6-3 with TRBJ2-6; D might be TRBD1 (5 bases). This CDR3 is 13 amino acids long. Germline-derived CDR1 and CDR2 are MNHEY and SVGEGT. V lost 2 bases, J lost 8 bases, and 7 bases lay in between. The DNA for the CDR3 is TGTGCCAGCAGTTACGACAGTTCCAACGTCCTGACTTTC. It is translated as CASSYDSSNVLTF.

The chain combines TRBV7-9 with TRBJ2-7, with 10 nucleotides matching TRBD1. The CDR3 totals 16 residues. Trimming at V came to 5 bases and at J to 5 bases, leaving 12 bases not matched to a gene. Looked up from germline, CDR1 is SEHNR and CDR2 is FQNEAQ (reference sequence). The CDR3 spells CASSPQPGTGDHEQYF. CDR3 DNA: TGTGCCAGCAGCCCCCAACCCGGGACAGGGGACCACGAGCAGTACTTC.

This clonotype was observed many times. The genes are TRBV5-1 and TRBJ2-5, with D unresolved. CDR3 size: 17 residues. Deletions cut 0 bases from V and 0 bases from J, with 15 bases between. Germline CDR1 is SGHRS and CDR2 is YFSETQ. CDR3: CASSLGATQSYQETQYF. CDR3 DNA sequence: TGCGCCAGCAGCTTGGGGGCTACCCAGTCATACCAAGAGACCCAGTACTTC.

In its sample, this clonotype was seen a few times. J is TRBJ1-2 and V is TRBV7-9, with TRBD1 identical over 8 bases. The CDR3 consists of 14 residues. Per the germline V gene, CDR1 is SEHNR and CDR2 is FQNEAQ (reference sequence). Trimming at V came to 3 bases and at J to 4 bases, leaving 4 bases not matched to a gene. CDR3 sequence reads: CASSLGQVPYGYTF. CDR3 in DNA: TGTGCCAGCAGCTTGGGACAGGTTCCCTATGGCTACACCTTC.

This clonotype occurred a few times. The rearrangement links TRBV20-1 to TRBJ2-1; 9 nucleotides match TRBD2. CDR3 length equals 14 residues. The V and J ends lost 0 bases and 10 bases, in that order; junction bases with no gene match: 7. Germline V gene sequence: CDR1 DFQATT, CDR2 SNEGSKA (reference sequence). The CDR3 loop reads CSARDAGLAGEQFF. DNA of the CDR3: TGCAGTGCTAGAGATGCGGGACTAGCTGGGGAGCAGTTCTTC.

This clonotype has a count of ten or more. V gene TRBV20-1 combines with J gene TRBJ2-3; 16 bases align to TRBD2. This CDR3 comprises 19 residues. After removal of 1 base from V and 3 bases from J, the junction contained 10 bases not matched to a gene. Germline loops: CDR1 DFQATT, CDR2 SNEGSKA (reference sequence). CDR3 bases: TGCAGTGCTAGAGCTCCCGGGACTAGCGGGGGGGCAGCGACAGATACGCAGTATTTT. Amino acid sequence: CSARAPGTSGGAATDTQYF.

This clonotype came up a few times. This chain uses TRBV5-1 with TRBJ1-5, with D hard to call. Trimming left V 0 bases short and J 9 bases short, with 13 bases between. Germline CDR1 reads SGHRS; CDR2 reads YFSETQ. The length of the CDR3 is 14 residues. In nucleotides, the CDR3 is TGCGCCAGCAGCTTGGAGTATGGGCGGGGGCCCCAGCATTTT. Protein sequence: CASSLEYGRGPQHF.

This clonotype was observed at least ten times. CDR3 nucleotides: TGCAGTGCTAGAGAATACGAGCAGTACTTC. This gives the protein CSAREYEQYF. The rearrangement links TRBV20-1 to TRBJ2-7; D gene unclear. This CDR3 has 10 residues. With 0 bases removed from V and 4 bases from J, the gap between germline ends came to 1 base. In germline, CDR1 is DFQATT, CDR2 SNEGSKA (reference sequence).

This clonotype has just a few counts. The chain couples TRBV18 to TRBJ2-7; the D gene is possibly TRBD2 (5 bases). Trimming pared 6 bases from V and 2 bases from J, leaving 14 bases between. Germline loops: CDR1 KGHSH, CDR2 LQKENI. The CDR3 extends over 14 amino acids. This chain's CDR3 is CASSGFEGPYEQYF. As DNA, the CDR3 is TGTGCCAGCTCGGGGTTCGAGGGCCCCTACGAGCAGTACTTC.

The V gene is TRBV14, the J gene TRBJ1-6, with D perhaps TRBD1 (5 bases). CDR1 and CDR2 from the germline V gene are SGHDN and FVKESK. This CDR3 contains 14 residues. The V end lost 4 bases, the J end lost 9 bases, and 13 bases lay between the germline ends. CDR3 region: CASSLGQFPSPLHF. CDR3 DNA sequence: TGTGCCAGCAGCCTCGGACAATTCCCTTCACCCCTCCACTTT.

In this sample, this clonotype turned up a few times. Here the CDR3 reads CASSLTRGQGKETQYF. The CDR3 DNA reads TGTGCCAGCAGTTTGACCAGGGGACAGGGGAAAGAGACCCAGTACTTC. This rearrangement joins TRBV6-5 to TRBJ2-5, with 10 bases fitting TRBD1. CDR1 is MNHEY and CDR2 is SVGAGI in the germline V gene. The CDR3 covers 16 residues. The trim removed 4 bases at V and 3 bases at J, leaving 8 bases unmatched.

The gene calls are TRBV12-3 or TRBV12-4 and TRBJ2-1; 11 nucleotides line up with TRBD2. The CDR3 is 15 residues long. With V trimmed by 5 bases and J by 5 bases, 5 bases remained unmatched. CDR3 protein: CASSQGLAENNEQFF. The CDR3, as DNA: TGTGCCAGCAGTCAGGGACTAGCGGAGAACAATGAGCAGTTCTTC.

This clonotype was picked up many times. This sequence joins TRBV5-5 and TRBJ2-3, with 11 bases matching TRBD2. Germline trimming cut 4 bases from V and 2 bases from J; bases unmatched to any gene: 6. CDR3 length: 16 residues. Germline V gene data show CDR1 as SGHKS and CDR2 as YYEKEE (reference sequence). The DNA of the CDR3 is TGTGCCAGCAGCCGAAGACTAGCGGGGTCCACAGATACGCAGTATTTT. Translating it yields CASSRRLAGSTDTQYF.

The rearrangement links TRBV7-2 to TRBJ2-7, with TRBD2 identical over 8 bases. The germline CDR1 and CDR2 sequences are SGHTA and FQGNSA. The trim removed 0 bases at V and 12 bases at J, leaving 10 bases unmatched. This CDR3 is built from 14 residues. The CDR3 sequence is CASSLARGGTGWYF. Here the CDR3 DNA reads TGTGCCAGCAGCTTAGCTCGGGGGGGGACGGGATGGTACTTC.

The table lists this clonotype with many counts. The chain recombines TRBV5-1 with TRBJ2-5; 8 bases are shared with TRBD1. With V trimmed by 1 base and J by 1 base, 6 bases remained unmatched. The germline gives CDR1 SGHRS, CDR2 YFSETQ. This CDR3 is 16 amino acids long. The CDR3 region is CASSLYGTGLQETQYF. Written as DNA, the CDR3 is TGCGCCAGCAGCTTGTACGGGACAGGACTCCAAGAGACCCAGTACTTC. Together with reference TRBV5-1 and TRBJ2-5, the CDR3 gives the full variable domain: KAGVTQTPRYLIKTRGQQVTLSCSPISGHRSVSWYQQTPGQGLQFLFEYFSETQRNKGNFPGRFSGRQFSNSRSEMNVSTLELGDSALYLCASSLYGTGLQETQYFGPGTRLLVL.

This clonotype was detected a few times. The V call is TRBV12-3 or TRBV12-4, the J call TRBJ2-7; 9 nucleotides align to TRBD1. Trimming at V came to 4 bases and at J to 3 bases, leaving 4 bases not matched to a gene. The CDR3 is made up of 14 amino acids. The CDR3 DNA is TGTGCCAGCAGTTGGACAGGGGTAAACTACGAGCAGTACTTC. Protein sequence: CASSWTGVNYEQYF.

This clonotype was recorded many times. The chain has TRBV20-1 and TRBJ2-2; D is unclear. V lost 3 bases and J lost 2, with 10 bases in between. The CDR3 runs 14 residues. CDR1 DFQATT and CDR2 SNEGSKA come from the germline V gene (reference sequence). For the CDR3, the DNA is TGCAGTGCTAGGGACCTCCTTAACACCGGGGAGCTGTTTTTT. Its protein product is CSARDLLNTGELFF.

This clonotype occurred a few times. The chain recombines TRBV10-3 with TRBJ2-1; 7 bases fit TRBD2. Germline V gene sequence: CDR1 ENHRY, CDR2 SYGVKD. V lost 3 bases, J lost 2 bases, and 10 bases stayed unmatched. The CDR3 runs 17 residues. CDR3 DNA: TGTGCCATCAGTGATAAACAGCGGGATGAGGCCTACAATGAGCAGTTCTTC. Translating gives CAISDKQRDEAYNEQFF.

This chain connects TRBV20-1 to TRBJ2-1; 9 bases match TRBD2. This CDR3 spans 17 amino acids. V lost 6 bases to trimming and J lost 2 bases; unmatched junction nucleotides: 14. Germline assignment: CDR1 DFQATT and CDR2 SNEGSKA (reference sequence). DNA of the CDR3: TGCAGTGCAAAGACTAGCGGCACCCATGGAGCCTACAATGAGCAGTTCTTC. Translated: CSAKTSGTHGAYNEQFF.

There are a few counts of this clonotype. The CDR3 region is CASSLILGPNEQYF. CDR3 in DNA: TGCGCCAGCAGCTTGATCTTGGGCCCGAACGAGCAGTACTTC. V gene TRBV5-1 combines with J gene TRBJ2-7; D not certain. The CDR3 length is 14 residues. Trimming pared 1 base from V and 5 bases from J, leaving 13 bases between. Germline CDR1 reads SGHRS; CDR2 reads YFSETQ.

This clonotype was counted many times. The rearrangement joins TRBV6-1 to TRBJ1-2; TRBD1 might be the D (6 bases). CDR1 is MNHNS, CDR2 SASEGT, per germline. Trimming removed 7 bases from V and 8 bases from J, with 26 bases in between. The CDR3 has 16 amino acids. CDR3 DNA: TGTGCCAGCATGCAACCACTAGGACAGCCTCAGCACGGCTACACCTTC. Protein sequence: CASMQPLGQPQHGYTF.